This T cell receptor (beta chain) was captured in a study of cytomegalovirus exposure and HLA in healthy donors (dated by TCRdb to the late 2010s). Background for the entire study: An earlier analysis of 587 of the donors reported around 280 Gb of sequence data and 90 million to 120 million unique TCR beta sequences obtained from approximately 180 million T cells. Roughly 300 gigabases of sequencing data and around 90 million unique TCR sequences made up an early release that covered roughly 670 HLA-typed donors. Among the approximately 400 genotyped donors, roughly 80% belonged to the genetic ancestry cluster associated with self-reported Caucasian donors. The study was designed to test whether signatures of past pathogen exposure could be identified by cataloging public T cell receptors. The T cell repertoires of under 750 subjects were profiled by immunosequencing and related to cytomegalovirus serostatus. Besides the first cohort of roughly 660 subjects, a separate validation cohort made up of around 120 different subjects was used. High-throughput TCR immunosequencing, statistical association of individual TCRs with disease status, and machine learning were combined to predict cytomegalovirus infection status. A later analysis re-examined previously published TCR beta repertoires from 600 to 700 donors and added high-resolution HLA genotyping to investigate patterns of TCR occurrence. The later analysis used no new phenotypic data to find candidate immune exposures, relying instead on TCR beta sequences and their occurrence across donors. In an earlier analysis of 587 of the donors, high-throughput TCR beta sequencing was used to judge whether each TCR beta V gene segment behaved as functional or pseudogenic. Alongside the repertoire data, information on donor age, sex, ethnicity and CMV serostatus was compiled. A later genetic analysis took genome-wide SNP genotypes for about three fifths of the 666 donors and used that subset as a discovery cohort. All discovery cohort repertoires had been generated on a single sequencing platform. Class I and class II HLA loci were covered by the typing at four-digit resolution. The number of donors typed differed by locus, with roughly 629-640 for A, B, C, DRB1 and DQB1, 522 for DQA1, approximately 570 for DPA1, and some 440 for DPB1. About five DR-DQ haplotypes were treated as single units for association and clustering because of strong linkage in the cohort. Among over 350 genotyped donors of the cohort, an average of about 240,000 unique TCR beta nucleotide sequences were sequenced per donor, around 20% of them non-productive. What the research found in general, with its limitations: The study listed approximately 160 TCR beta chains as associated with cytomegalovirus. Assigning TCR associations to individual alleles was difficult when HLA alleles, especially DR and DQ, strongly co-occurred. Presence/absence analyses assumed roughly uniform sequencing depth across donors, an assumption that may not hold. Three of the identified cytomegalovirus-associated TCR beta chains were confirmed in vitro to be specific for cytomegalovirus antigens. In a later analysis, HLA-associated TCR beta chains were found to be more clonally expanded and to have lower generation probabilities than equally common non-associated chains. According to a later genetic analysis, donors in an Asian-associated ancestry cluster had fewer N-insertions in productive TCRs than the approximately 670-donor mean. According to a later analysis, most CMV-associated TCR beta chains appeared to be HLA-restricted, and the HLA associations seemed to be driven largely by CMV exposure. Because the 87-base-pair reads could not distinguish some IMGT-functional V segments, including TRBV6-2 and TRBV6-3, those segments were excluded. Because HLA typing was missing for some donors at each locus, association tests included only the typed subset. A later analysis reported that several top co-occurrence clusters appeared linked to parvovirus B19, influenza, CMV and Epstein-Barr virus. In a later analysis, TCR association rates were found to vary across HLA loci, with the most associated TCRs seen for DRB1 alleles and the fewest for HLA-C alleles. A cluster of highly shared sequence variants was judged likely to be a technical artifact of the sequencing pipeline. In a later analysis, 15,000 to 20,000 TCR beta sequences were associated with specific HLA alleles at a false discovery rate of 0.05. While some public TCRs were present in many individuals, most TCR sequences turned up only very rarely across donors. In this cohort, only TCR beta chains were sequenced, and detectable features were limited by the absence of alpha or paired-chain data. Broadly in line with IMGT annotations, most TCR beta V segments showed up in productive rearrangements about 87% or about 30% of the time in an earlier analysis of some 590 of the donors. A further reported finding was that TCR beta sequences accurately predicted the HLA-A and HLA-B alleles for most subjects in the first cohort. Immune exposure information for the cohort was limited to CMV serostatus. V-gene and J-gene trimming of TCR beta chains was associated with a missense DCLRE1C variant in a later genetic analysis, and the association was replicated in an independent cohort. The authors suggested that the approach could potentially be generalized to other disease states and immunological phenotypes. The classifier was reported to diagnose cytomegalovirus status with high specificity and sensitivity in both the original and validation cohorts. Because counts were too low, fewer than 20 rarely observed V segments, including chromosome 9 orphons, were excluded from the earlier analysis of about 500 of the donors. Linkage disequilibrium might explain the correlated functional status among segregating V segments, but an unknown experimental factor could not be ruled out.

The cohort consisted of 600 to 700 healthy bone marrow donors. Cohort members were all nominally healthy when sampled, although unrecorded immune exposures were likely present. The donor was CMV seronegative and belonged to the group of under 400 seronegative cohort members. A peripheral blood sample was collected from each donor, and TCR beta sequencing was performed on peripheral blood mononuclear cells. The Qiagen DNeasy Blood Extraction Kit was used to extract genomic DNA from the blood cell samples. Library preparation was by the immunoSEQ multiplex PCR assay. A mixture of 60 forward primers for TCR Vbeta segments and 13 reverse primers for TCR Jbeta segments was used in the multiplex PCR. A multiplex PCR assay on genomic DNA amplified the CDR3 region of rearranged TCR beta genes. On the Illumina HiSeq System, the amplified TCR beta libraries were sequenced as 87-base-pair reads. The published analysis was carried out like this. Across the roughly 600 repertoires, a later analysis counted around 80 million unique TCR beta chains, roughly 11 million of which were shared by at least two donors. To remove PCR and sequencing errors, raw reads were error-corrected and collapsed into unique sequences using a nearest-neighbor algorithm that merged closely related sequences. CDR3 sequences were aligned to IMGT reference sequences to assign V, D and J gene segments. For a sequence to be retained, a match of at least six nucleotides to both a V gene segment and a J gene segment was required. Rearrangements were classified as productive when the CDR3 lacked stop codons and remained in frame with V and J, and all other rearrangements were classified as non-productive. Following IMGT convention, CDR3 was defined as the stretch from the second conserved V-encoded cysteine up to the conserved J-encoded phenylalanine. Sequences without an unambiguous match to a single V gene segment were excluded from the earlier analysis of 587 of the donors. An earlier analysis of about 600 of the donors called V segments functional above 56.7% productive rearrangements and segregating when the between-donor standard deviation exceeded 5%. A statistical classification framework was built for diagnosing cytomegalovirus status from the catalog of TCR beta chain sequences. In a later analysis, V and J genes were assigned by comparing TCR nucleotide sequences against IMGT/GENE-DB human TR gene sequences. The TCRdist pipeline was used in a later analysis to assign CDR3 sequences and most-parsimonious VDJ recombination scenarios. In a later analysis, each TCR beta chain was defined by its CDR3 amino acid sequence together with its V-gene family, and reads without a unique V-gene family were excluded. As a way to deal with suspected cross-contamination and a sequencing artifact, a later analysis dropped under 600 nucleotide sequences that were highly shared and had low generation probability. A later analysis calculated a clonal expansion index for each public chain from normalized within-repertoire ranks of inferred template counts. In a later analysis, generation probabilities were computed with a VDJ recombination model fitted to out-of-frame rearrangements, and the resulting probabilities were checked against IGoR. Hypergeometric tests were used in a later analysis to score TCR-TCR, TCR-HLA and TCR-CMV co-occurrence, with a repertoire-size bias correction applied to the TCR pairs. In a later analysis, false discovery rates were estimated by permuting HLA or CMV assignments 20 times. A later analysis grouped co-occurring TCRs with DBSCAN, adding TCRdist sequence similarity when clustering within HLA-allele-positive subsets. For co-occurrence clustering, repertoires with fewer than 30,000 or more than 120,000 public chains were excluded, along with roughly 5 repertoires with anomalous nucleotide sharing. TCRdb mirrors the immuneACCESS table, restricted to in-frame sequences. Some clones are absent from its copies; in checked studies, under half trace to an unresolved V gene, and the reason for the others is unknown. V and J calls and clone size come straight from that table; D and trimming were deduced from the DNA. This sample has 150,000 to 200,000 clones in its table, and around four fifths of those were observed once. The top ten constitute 1.5% to 2% of the sample.

Looking up the germline V gene yields CDR1 SNHLY and CDR2 FYNNEI. Measured from the cysteine to the phenylalanine, the CDR3 is 15 residues long. The sequence is cut down to CDR3 DNA, 45 bases in frame from base 1. V is cut by 3 bases and J by 2 bases, and the space between the germline ends is 12 bases. Worth noting for this clone: What this receptor recognizes is not known. No much larger clonotype is one base removed from it; base qualities were not supplied.

The TCR sequence derives from a man younger than 30 in good health and CMV-seronegative. The V and J genes are TRBV2 and TRBJ2-3, with the D gene too uncertain to name. Material: PBMCs. The DNA is as follows: TGTGCCAGCAGTGAGTGGCACACCCTCACAGATACGCAGTATTTT. Its protein reads: CASSEWHTLTDTQYF.